The rows below give T cell receptor beta chains drawn from one sample of a study of blood T cells in healthy people across ages. TCRdb itself ran the 5' RACE reads through MiXCR, one entry per CDR3 protein. The profile shows 780,000 or so distinct CDR3 sequences, around 50% of them singletons. The sequenced sample was blood. These TCRs come from a man aged 35-49 years in good health. Both conserved end residues are part of each CDR3. A D gene is named only where the DNA matches it firmly. Clone size appears in some rows only: once, few, many, or a class for an expanded clone.

D: -
size: -
length: 12
V: TRBV29-1
J: TRBJ2-7
DNA: TGCAGCGCACGCGCACACTACAATGAGCAGTACTTC
CDR3: CSARAHYNEQYF

D: TRBD1
size: -
length: 13
V: TRBV10-3
J: TRBJ1-1
DNA: TGTGCCATCGTTGGAGGGGGCTTCACTGAAGCTTTCTTT
CDR3: CAIVGGGFTEAFF

D: -
size: few
length: 16
V: TRBV5-1
J: TRBJ2-5
DNA: TGCGCCAGCAGCTTGGAGGGATTAGGAGCCAAAGAGACCCAGTACTTC
CDR3: CASSLEGLGAKETQYF

D: -
size: -
length: 13
V: TRBV7-9
J: TRBJ2-1
DNA: TGTGCCAGCAGCTTAATTCTCATTGATGAGCAGTTCTTC
CDR3: CASSLILIDEQFF

D: -
size: -
length: 15
V: TRBV7-2
J: TRBJ2-5
DNA: TGTGCCAGCAGCCAACCTTGGGGATCCCAAGAGACCCAGTACTTC
CDR3: CASSQPWGSQETQYF

D: TRBD1
size: -
length: 13
V: TRBV5-1
J: TRBJ2-4
DNA: TGCGCCAGCAGCCCGGGACAGGGAATCATTCAGTACTTC
CDR3: CASSPGQGIIQYF

D: TRBD2
size: -
length: 18
V: TRBV11-2
J: TRBJ2-4
DNA: TGTGCCAGCAGCTTATGCATTCGGGGGGGCCCAGCCAAAAACATTCAGTACTTC
CDR3: CASSLCIRGGPAKNIQYF

D: TRBD2
size: -
length: 15
V: TRBV6-6
J: TRBJ2-2
DNA: TGTGCCAGCAGTCCGACTAGCGGTGGGACCGGGGAGCTGTTTTTT
CDR3: CASSPTSGGTGELFF

D: TRBD2
size: -
length: 16
V: TRBV29-1
J: TRBJ2-3
DNA: TGCAGCGTGGCCGCGATCGTAGCGGGAGGCACAGATACGCAGTATTTT
CDR3: CSVAAIVAGGTDTQYF

D: TRBD2
size: -
length: 17
V: TRBV9
J: TRBJ2-7
DNA: TGTGCCAGCAGCCCGAGGGAGGGTATGGGGATCTACAATGAGCAGTACTTC
CDR3: CASSPREGMGIYNEQYF

D: -
size: -
length: 14
V: TRBV29-1
J: TRBJ2-7
DNA: TGCAGCGGGAAGGGTGGGGTCTCCTACAATGAGCAGTACTTC
CDR3: CSGKGGVSYNEQYF

D: -
size: few
length: 18
V: TRBV7-2
J: TRBJ2-6
DNA: TGTGCCAGCAGTACGCCAGCGGGGACAACCCCTGGGGCCAACGTCCTGACTTTC
CDR3: CASSTPAGTTPGANVLTF

D: TRBD2
size: -
length: 15
V: TRBV7-2
J: TRBJ2-7
DNA: TGTGCCAGCAGCTTATATTCTAGCGGGACGTACGAGCAGTACTTC
CDR3: CASSLYSSGTYEQYF

D: TRBD2
size: -
length: 13
V: TRBV28
J: TRBJ2-1
DNA: TGTGCCAGCAGTTCTTCTTCAACGGGACTAGAGTACTTC
CDR3: CASSSSSTGLEYF

D: TRBD2
size: -
length: 16
V: TRBV4-2
J: TRBJ2-5
DNA: TGTGCCAGCAGCCAAGTTGGGACTAGCGGGCCGGAGACCCAGTACTTC
CDR3: CASSQVGTSGPETQYF

D: -
size: -
length: 12
V: TRBV25-1
J: TRBJ1-2
DNA: TGTGCCAGCAGGTGGGCTAACTATGGCTACACCTTC
CDR3: CASRWANYGYTF

D: -
size: -
length: 12
V: TRBV29-1
J: TRBJ2-7
DNA: TGCAGCGTTGGGCGGAGTTACAATGAGCAGTACTTC
CDR3: CSVGRSYNEQYF

D: TRBD1
size: once
length: 13
V: TRBV7-6
J: TRBJ1-2
DNA: TGTGCCAGCAGGCCCAGGGGGAACGGTGGCTACACCTTC
CDR3: CASRPRGNGGYTF

D: -
size: -
length: 14
V: TRBV9
J: TRBJ1-2
DNA: TGTGCCAGCAGCCCAGATGGTAGCAGCTATGGCTACACCTTC
CDR3: CASSPDGSSYGYTF

D: -
size: -
length: 18
V: TRBV28
J: TRBJ2-5
DNA: TGTGCCAGCAGCCGAGGCGTGCCGACATCGAAATACCAAGAGACCCAGTACTTC
CDR3: CASSRGVPTSKYQETQYF

D: TRBD2
size: -
length: 16
V: TRBV6-2/TRBV6-3
J: TRBJ2-7
DNA: TGTGCCAGCAGGGACAGTAGCGGGAGCTTCAAGTACGAGCAGTACTTC
CDR3: CASRDSSGSFKYEQYF

D: TRBD1
size: -
length: 15
V: TRBV2
J: TRBJ2-1
DNA: TGTGCCAGCAGTGACGGGTTGAAGGGGGCGAGTGAGCAGTTCTTC
CDR3: CASSDGLKGASEQFF

D: -
size: -
length: 18
V: TRBV11-2
J: TRBJ2-7
DNA: TGTGCCAGCAGCTTAGCTCCAATGGGAATACTTCGCATCTACGAGCAGTACTTC
CDR3: CASSLAPMGILRIYEQYF

D: -
size: many
length: 13
V: TRBV27
J: TRBJ2-7
DNA: TGTGCCAGCAGTCGACAGCTATCCTACGAGCAGTACTTC
CDR3: CASSRQLSYEQYF

D: -
size: -
length: 15
V: TRBV20-1
J: TRBJ2-5
DNA: TGCAGTGCTAGAGATCGGCTACAGGGTGAAGAGACCCAGTACTTC
CDR3: CSARDRLQGEETQYF